Below, 2 T cell receptor beta chains from the same sample are listed, as sequenced in a study of tumor-infiltrating lymphocytes in primary liver carcinoma. Synthesis of TCR beta cDNA was carried out from 500 ng total RNA with a constant-region primer. What produced the TCR beta libraries was three nested multiplex PCR rounds using slightly modified ARM-PCR. With TRBV1-TRBV30 forward primers and a C-beta reverse primer, the first two PCR rounds were run for 10 to 11 cycles each. TCRdb redid the calling of the multiplex PCR reads with MiXCR, one entry per CDR3 protein. This table has some 180,000 distinct CDR3 sequences, over 50% appearing once. Unsorted whole blood supplied the RNA, and germline DNA was extracted too. Sequencing input: peripheral blood. All receptors come from a man aged 40-55 years with primary liver carcinoma and hepatitis B virus infection.

The chain uses TRBV10-2 and TRBJ1-2; D is unclear. Germline loops: CDR1 WSHSY, CDR2 SAAADI. The CDR3 consists of 13 residues. Trimming removed 3 bases from V and 2 bases from J, with 7 bases in between. CDR3 residues: CASSEDGNYGYTF. In DNA form, the CDR3 reads TGCGCCAGCAGTGAAGATGGAAACTATGGCTACACCTTC.

This CDR3 reads CASSPSPGAPYNEQFF. In DNA form, the CDR3 reads TGTGCCAGCAGCCCTTCTCCGGGAGCGCCCTACAATGAGCAGTTCTTC. The chain combines TRBV7-9 with TRBJ2-1; D may be TRBD2 (6 bases). The V end lost 5 bases, the J end lost 2 bases, and 16 bases lay between the germline ends. Germline V lookup: CDR1 SEHNR, CDR2 FQNEAQ (reference sequence). The CDR3 sequence is 16 residues long.